The present T cell receptor beta chain was sequenced within a study of cytomegalovirus exposure and HLA in healthy donors. Overall study results and limits: Reported performance of the classifier showed diagnosis of cytomegalovirus status with high specificity and sensitivity.

For this clone: The antigen remains unidentified.

The CDR3 totals 15 residues. The V end lost 3 bases, the J end lost 0 bases, and 9 bases lay between the germline ends. Germline CDR1 and CDR2: MNHEY and SMNVEV (reference sequence). Measured with immunoSEQ multiplex PCR; TCRdb has only the in-frame clones, and not every one. Of about 150,000 clones listed, 94% are singletons. V usage is TRBV27 and J usage is TRBJ1-5, with TRBD1 as a possible D gene (5 bases). Sequencing input: PBMCs. This TCR derives from a man aged 18 to 30 in good health and CMV-seropositive. The CDR3 here is CASSFGRDSNQPQHF. The DNA of the CDR3 is TGTGCCAGCAGTTTCGGCAGGGATAGCAATCAGCCCCAGCATTTT.